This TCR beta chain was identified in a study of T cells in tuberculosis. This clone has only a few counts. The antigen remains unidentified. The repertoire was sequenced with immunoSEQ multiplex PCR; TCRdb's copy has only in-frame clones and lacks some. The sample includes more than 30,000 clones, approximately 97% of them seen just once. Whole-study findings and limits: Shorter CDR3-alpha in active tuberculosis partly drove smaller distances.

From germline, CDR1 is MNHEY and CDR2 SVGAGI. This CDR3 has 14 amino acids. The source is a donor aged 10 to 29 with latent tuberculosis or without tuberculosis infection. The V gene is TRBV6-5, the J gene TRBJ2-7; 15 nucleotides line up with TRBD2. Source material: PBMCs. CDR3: CASSRTGTSGRSNV. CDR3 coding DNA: TGTGCCAGCAGTCGGACCGGGACTAGCGGGAGGTCTAACGTC.